These 28 T cell receptor beta chains originate from one sample sequenced in a study of T-cell reconstitution after alpha-beta-depleted transplantation in children. The TCRbeta library was prepared with unique molecular identifiers. TCRdb called the PCR reads again in MiXCR, with one record for every CDR3 protein. This table holds about 830,000 distinct CDR3 sequences, 15% to 20% found once. The source was PBMCs, mostly from graft donor cells, collected 360 days after TCRalphabeta/CD19-depleted stem cell transplant. The receptors were gathered from a male patient younger than 18 who had a stem cell transplant for acute lymphoblastic leukemia, so the T cells may come from the graft donor.

V is TRBV2 and J is TRBJ1-3, with 9 nucleotides matching TRBD1. The CDR3 is 16 amino acids. Germline-derived CDR1 and CDR2 are SNHLY and FYNNEI. V shed 6 bases and J 0 bases; nucleotides not matched to a gene: 6. The CDR3 nucleotides read TGTGCCAGCAGCCCGACAGGGGGGAACTCTGGAAACACCATATATTTT. This encodes CASSPTGGNSGNTIYF. Based on the CDR3 plus reference TRBV2 and TRBJ1-3, the full variable domain is EPEVTQTPSHQVTQMGQEVILRCVPISNHLYFYWYRQILGQKVEFLVSFYNNEISEKSEIFDDQFSVERPDGSNFTLKIRSTKLEDSAMYFCASSPTGGNSGNTIYFGEGSWLTVV.

There are many counts of this clonotype. V gene TRBV7-6 combines with J gene TRBJ2-7; 8 bases agree with TRBD2. J gave up 8 bases and V 1 base, and 4 bases lay outside the gene matches. CDR3 size: 13 residues. Looked up from germline, CDR1 is SGHVS and CDR2 is FNYEAQ. The CDR3 protein is CASSLVGREKQYF. CDR3 coding DNA: TGTGCCAGCAGCTTAGTCGGGAGGGAAAAGCAGTACTTC.

This clonotype was counted a few times. The chain recombines TRBV5-1 with TRBJ2-7; D not certain. The CDR3 runs 15 residues. The V and J ends lost 5 bases and 3 bases respectively, with 18 bases between them. CDR1 is SGHRS and CDR2 is YFSETQ in the germline V gene. Here the CDR3 reads CASRKARTSLYEQYF. Here the CDR3 DNA reads TGCGCCAGCAGAAAAGCACGGACCTCACTCTACGAGCAGTACTTC.

A remark on this clonotype: One base away lies a much larger clone, so this may be a sequencing read error. V and J are TRBV3-1 and TRBJ2-3; no definite D call. The CDR3 runs 13 residues. Germline V gene data show CDR1 as LGHDT and CDR2 as YNNKEL (reference sequence). CDR3 nucleotides: TGTGCCTGCAGCCGTTCTATCACAGATACGCAGTATTTT. This sequence encodes CACSRSITDTQYF.

This clonotype came up a few times. The V call is TRBV29-1, the J call TRBJ2-2; D ambiguous. This CDR3 region has 12 residues. Germline V lookup: CDR1 SQVTM, CDR2 ANQGSEA. The V end was cut by 3 bases, the J end by 6 bases, with 8 bases between. The CDR3 sequence is CSVDLPPGELFF. CDR3 bases: TGCAGCGTTGACCTCCCCCCCGGGGAGCTGTTTTTT.

CDR3 protein: CSVEDLGLRYTF. As DNA, the CDR3 is TGCAGCGTTGAAGATCTGGGTTTACGCTACACCTTC. The chain uses TRBV29-1 and TRBJ1-2; D call uncertain. The germline gives CDR1 SQVTM, CDR2 ANQGSEA. The CDR3 consists of 12 residues. Trimming pared 0 bases from V and 9 bases from J, leaving 11 bases between.

V and J are TRBV6-1 and TRBJ1-1, with 7 bases aligning to TRBD1. CDR3 length equals 14 residues. J gave up 1 base and V 3 bases, and 2 bases lay outside the gene matches. CDR1 MNHNS and CDR2 SASEGT come from the germline V gene. The CDR3 bases are TGTGCCAGCAGTGACCGACAGGGGAACACTGAAGCTTTCTTT. This sequence encodes CASSDRQGNTEAFF.

Many counts were recorded for this clonotype. The V and J genes are TRBV29-1 and TRBJ2-1; D is perhaps TRBD2 (5 bases). The CDR3 totals 15 residues. V lost 4 bases and J 5 bases, leaving 18 bases between the germline ends. Per germline, CDR1 SQVTM and CDR2 ANQGSEA. Here the CDR3 DNA reads TGCAGCGTTGCCTTACTAGTAAGGCGGGACAATGAGCAGTTCTTC. It specifies CSVALLVRRDNEQFF.

The chain links TRBV7-2 to TRBJ2-1, with D possibly matching TRBD1 (5 bases). The V end was cut by 8 bases, the J end by 7 bases, with 24 bases between. The CDR3 sequence is 16 residues long. Germline assignment: CDR1 SGHTA and CDR2 FQGNSA. The CDR3 region has the DNA TGTGCCAGCCGGCTTTACTGGTGGGGCCGTGGGAATGAGCAGTTCTTC. Protein: CASRLYWWGRGNEQFF.

The CDR3 nucleotides read TGCGCCAGCAGATCGGGACTCCCTATTGCCGGGGAGCTGTTTTTT. This encodes CASRSGLPIAGELFF. This rearrangement joins TRBV5-1 to TRBJ2-2; D is perhaps TRBD2 (6 bases). Trimming cost V 5 bases and J 6 bases, with 17 bases left between them. The V gene's germline CDR1 is SGHRS and CDR2 YFSETQ. This CDR3 is 15 amino acids long.

This clonotype was observed a handful of times. The chain links TRBV27 to TRBJ2-1; 11 positions agree with TRBD2. The CDR3 runs to 15 residues. CDR1 MNHEY and CDR2 SMNVEV come from the germline V gene (reference sequence). V trimming: 1 base; J trimming: 9 bases; junction bases outside the gene matches: 5. CDR3 residues: CASSLWVAGGREQFF. The CDR3 DNA reads TGTGCCAGCAGTTTATGGGTAGCGGGAGGGCGTGAGCAGTTCTTC.

The CDR3 protein is CASSPRAFQRAQHF. For the CDR3, the DNA is TGTGCCAGCAGTCCCAGGGCCTTCCAGAGGGCCCAGCATTTT. J is TRBJ1-5 and V is TRBV27, with a weak D call TRBD1 (5 bases). The CDR3 has 14 amino acids. Germline V CDR1 and CDR2: MNHEY, SMNVEV (reference sequence). The V end was cut by 5 bases, the J end by 11 bases, with 19 bases between.

This clonotype was observed a few times. The chain links TRBV29-1 to TRBJ2-7; tentatively, D is TRBD1 or TRBD2 (5 bases each). Trimming stripped 6 bases from V and 4 bases from J, with 13 bases between. This CDR3 has 12 residues. Germline V gives CDR1 SQVTM, CDR2 ANQGSEA. This CDR3 reads CSVNGAHYEQYF. Written as DNA, the CDR3 is TGCAGCGTCAACGGGGCTCATTACGAGCAGTACTTC.

This clonotype showed up many times. This sequence joins TRBV5-1 and TRBJ2-7; the D is unclear. Germline-derived CDR1 and CDR2 are SGHRS and YFSETQ. V dropped 0 bases and J dropped 2 bases, with 9 bases sitting between them. The length of the CDR3 is 14 residues. The CDR3 loop is CASSLASGPYEQYF. CDR3 sequence (DNA): TGCGCCAGCAGCTTGGCCTCAGGTCCCTACGAGCAGTACTTC.

The gene calls are TRBV7-8 and TRBJ1-2; D is unclear. The V end lost 6 bases, the J end lost 7 bases, and 15 bases lay between the germline ends. This CDR3 spans 13 amino acids. The V gene's germline CDR1 is SGHVS and CDR2 FQNEAQ. The CDR3 loop is CASSSTPTAGYTF. DNA for the CDR3: TGTGCCAGCAGTTCCACACCGACGGCTGGCTACACCTTC. The full variable domain, rest sourced from reference TRBV7-8 and TRBJ1-2, is GAGVSQSPRYKVAKRGQDVALRCDPISGHVSLFWYQQALGQGPEFLTYFQNEAQLDKSGLPSDRFFAERPEGSVSTLKIQRTQQEDSAVYLCASSSTPTAGYTFGSGTRLTVV.

The chain combines TRBV20-1 with TRBJ2-7, with 10 bases fitting TRBD2. V gave up 5 bases and J gave up 1 base; unmatched junction bases: 8. This CDR3 has 15 amino acids. Per the germline V gene, CDR1 is DFQATT and CDR2 is SNEGSKA (reference sequence). The CDR3 bases are TGCAGTGCTGGGGGGAGCGGGAGGGTGTCCTACGAGCAGTACTTC. This translates into CSAGGSGRVSYEQYF.

The gene calls are TRBV12-3 or TRBV12-4 and TRBJ2-2; 7 nucleotides line up with TRBD1. The V segment lost 7 bases and the J segment 4 bases; nucleotides outside the gene matches: 6. The CDR3 is 14 amino acids. The CDR3 DNA reads as TGTGCCAGCACGATAACAGGGGTCACCGGGGAGCTGTTTTTT. Translated, it gives CASTITGVTGELFF.

The chain links TRBV9 to TRBJ1-4; D ambiguous. Trimming took 3 bases from V and 8 from J, leaving 14 bases between them. CDR3 size: 14 residues. Germline CDR1 reads SGDLS; CDR2 reads YYNGEE. The CDR3 here is CASSARFGHEKLFF. In nucleotides, the CDR3 is TGTGCCAGCAGCGCGAGGTTCGGCCACGAAAAACTGTTTTTT.

This clonotype was picked up a small number of times. The chain employs TRBV7-9 and TRBJ2-4; 7 bases map to TRBD1. This CDR3 is 16 amino acids long. Germline V gene data show CDR1 as SEHNR and CDR2 as FQNEAQ (reference sequence). Trimming cost V 5 bases and J 5 bases; bases outside gene matches: 12. CDR3 sequence reads: CASSPHTTGRENIQYF. The CDR3 nucleotides read TGTGCCAGCAGCCCCCACACGACAGGGCGGGAAAACATTCAGTACTTC. The whole variable domain, remainder taken from reference TRBV7-9 and TRBJ2-4, is DTGVSQNPRHKITKRGQNVTFRCDPISEHNRLYWYRQTLGQGPEFLTYFQNEAQLEKSRLLSDRFSAERPKGSFSTLEIQRTEQGDSAMYLCASSPHTTGRENIQYFGAGTRLSVL.

Notes on this clonotype: This may be a read error: a much more frequent sequence differs by one nucleotide. The chain has TRBV20-1 and TRBJ2-3, with D unresolved. The CDR3 has 13 residues. Germline V gene lookup returns CDR1 DFQATT and CDR2 SNEGSKA (reference sequence). Trimming removed 7 bases at V and 0 bases at J, with 11 bases between. The CDR3 region is CSDVIYSTDTQYF. The CDR3 DNA reads TGCAGTGATGTCATCTATAGCACAGATACGCAGTATTTT.

The J gene is TRBJ2-7, the V gene TRBV7-8; possibly TRBD2 for D (5 bases). V was cut by 1 base and J by 1 base, with 14 bases left in between. The germline CDR1 and CDR2 sequences are SGHVS and FQNEAQ. The CDR3 length is 16 residues. The CDR3 here is CASSLVLEGASYEQYF. The CDR3 DNA is TGTGCCAGCAGCTTAGTTCTAGAGGGAGCGTCCTACGAGCAGTACTTC.

This clonotype has just a few counts. J is TRBJ2-1 and V is TRBV7-2; 7 nucleotides agree with TRBD2. J gave up 6 bases and V 1 base, and 12 bases lay outside the gene matches. Germline V lookup: CDR1 SGHTA, CDR2 FQGNSA. The CDR3 has 17 amino acids. The CDR3 spells CASSLGGNSGRRNEQFF. The CDR3 DNA sequence: TGTGCCAGCAGCTTAGGTGGGAATAGCGGGCGTCGCAATGAGCAGTTCTTC.

Only a few counts were recorded for this clonotype. The chain couples TRBV29-1 to TRBJ2-1, with D perhaps matching TRBD1 or TRBD2 (5 bases each). CDR1 is SQVTM, CDR2 ANQGSEA, per germline. Trimming pared 5 bases from V and 6 bases from J, leaving 32 bases between. This CDR3 is 19 amino acids long. The CDR3: CSVFFPPGPTLVDSNEQFF. The CDR3 region has the DNA TGCAGCGTTTTTTTCCCCCCGGGACCAACCCTTGTCGACAGCAATGAGCAGTTCTTC.

Only one count was recorded for this clonotype. This chain connects TRBV29-1 to TRBJ2-7; the D is unclear. Trimming left V 3 bases short and J 10 bases short, with 13 bases between. This CDR3 has 11 residues. Germline V gene lookup returns CDR1 SQVTM and CDR2 ANQGSEA. The DNA of the CDR3 is TGCAGCGTTGACGTAGGGATCGATCAGTACTTC. Protein: CSVDVGIDQYF.

The sample holds a few counts of this clonotype. V is TRBV15 and J is TRBJ2-3; D unclear. There are 16 residues in the CDR3. Germline-derived CDR1 and CDR2 are LNHNV and YYDKDF (reference sequence). Trimming took 1 base from V and 2 from J, leaving 13 bases between them. The CDR3 spells CATSRVPDLYTDTQYF. CDR3 bases: TGTGCCACCAGCAGAGTGCCCGACTTGTACACAGATACGCAGTATTTT. Full variable domain (rest looked up from reference TRBV15 and TRBJ2-3): DAMVIQNPRYQVTQFGKPVTLSCSQTLNHNVMYWYQQKSSQAPKLLFHYYDKDFNNEADTPDNFQSRRPNTSFCFLDIRSPGLGDTAMYLCATSRVPDLYTDTQYFGPGTRLTVL.

The V gene is TRBV19, the J gene TRBJ2-7; D might be TRBD1 (5 bases). With 3 bases removed from V and 4 bases from J, the gap between germline ends came to 13 bases. The CDR3 has 14 amino acids. Germline V lookup: CDR1 LNHDA, CDR2 SQIVND (reference sequence). CDR3 protein: CASSIRVTTYEQYF. For the CDR3, the DNA is TGTGCCAGTAGTATCAGGGTCACCACATACGAGCAGTACTTC.

This clonotype occurred a few times. The CDR3 DNA sequence: TGTGCCAGCAGCCACGGACAAGACTATGGCTACACCTTC. It yields the protein CASSHGQDYGYTF. The genes are TRBV7-9 and TRBJ1-2; tentative D call: TRBD1 (5 bases). Trimming pared 5 bases from V and 3 bases from J, leaving 10 bases between. CDR1 and CDR2 from the germline V gene are SEHNR and FQNEAQ (reference sequence). This CDR3 contains 13 residues.

V and J are TRBV11-2 and TRBJ1-4; D gene unclear. Per the germline V gene, CDR1 is SGHAT and CDR2 is FQNNGV. The CDR3 has 15 residues. V lost 7 bases and J lost 8, with 20 bases in between. CDR3 nucleotide sequence: TGTGCCAGCACCCCCTGGCGAGACCGCCCCGAAAAACTGTTTTTT. Translated, it gives CASTPWRDRPEKLFF.